The source of this TCR beta chain is a study of blood T cells in healthy people across ages. Across the study: About one barcoded beta molecule per two T cells came from capture by template switching.

Staff drew 8 to 10 milliliters of peripheral blood from each donor. V lost 5 bases and J lost 5; bases outside the gene matches: 16. The CDR3 runs 18 residues. Germline CDR1 reads SGHTA; CDR2 reads FQGNSA. A second about 6 to 11 cycle PCR used barcoded and J-beta primers. TCRdb itself ran the 5' RACE reads through MiXCR, one entry per CDR3 protein. This sample has roughly 720,000 distinct CDR3 sequences, with roughly 50% found just once. In this sample, this clonotype turned up a few times. Its specificity is unknown. Findings and caveats of the study: While age rose, TCR beta diversity per million T cells dropped in a roughly linear way. Donor CMV status, an unknown factor, possibly confounded changes in expanded clonotypes.

Sequencing input: blood. This clonotype was sampled from a man older than 75 in good health. The gene calls are TRBV7-2 and TRBJ2-5; 11 bases are a match to TRBD2. The CDR3: CASSPPLTSGRAQETQYF. CDR3 coding DNA: TGTGCCAGCAGCCCCCCCTTAACTAGCGGGAGAGCGCAGGAGACCCAGTACTTC.